This T cell receptor (beta chain) was retrieved from a study of blood T cell repertoires in COVID-19. Using immunoSEQ multiplex PCR, the repertoire was profiled, and TCRdb retains in-frame clones only, with some absent. The table lists 200,000 to 250,000 clones, nearly 90% of them singletons. The germline gives CDR1 MDHEN, CDR2 SYDVKM. V was cut by 1 base and J by 1 base, with 14 bases left in between. The CDR3 consists of 17 residues. The sequence was obtained from a man younger than 45 who had recovered from COVID-19. The gene calls are TRBV28 and TRBJ2-4, with D unresolved. Sequencing input: PBMCs or T cells enriched from blood (not recorded which). The CDR3 bases are TGTGCCAGCAGTTTATCCGGTCTTAGAAAGGCCAAAAACATTCAGTACTTC. Translated: CASSLSGLRKAKNIQYF.